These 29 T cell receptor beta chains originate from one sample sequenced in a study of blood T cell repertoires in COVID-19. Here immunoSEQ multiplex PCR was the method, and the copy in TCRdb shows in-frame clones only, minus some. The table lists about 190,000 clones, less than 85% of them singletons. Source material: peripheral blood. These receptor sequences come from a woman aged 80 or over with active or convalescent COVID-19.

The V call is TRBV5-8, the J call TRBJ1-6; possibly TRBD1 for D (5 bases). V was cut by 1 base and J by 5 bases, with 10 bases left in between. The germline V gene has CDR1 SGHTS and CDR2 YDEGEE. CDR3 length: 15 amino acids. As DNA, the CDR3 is TGTGCCAGCAGCTTGATCGGGGGTAATAATTCACCCCTCCACTTT. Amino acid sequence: CASSLIGGNNSPLHF. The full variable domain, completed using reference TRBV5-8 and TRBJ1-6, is EAGVTQSPTHLIKTRGQQATLRCSPISGHTSVYWYQQALGLGLQFLLWYDEGEERNRGNFPPRFSGRQFPNYSSELNVNALELEDSALYLCASSLIGGNNSPLHFGNGTRLTVT.

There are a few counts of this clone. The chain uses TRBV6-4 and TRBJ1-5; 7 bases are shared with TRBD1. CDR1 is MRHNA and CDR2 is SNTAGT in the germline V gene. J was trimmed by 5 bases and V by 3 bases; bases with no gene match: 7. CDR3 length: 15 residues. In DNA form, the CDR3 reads TGTGCCAGCAGTGATACGACAGGGCCGGATCAGCCCCAGCATTTT. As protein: CASSDTTGPDQPQHF.

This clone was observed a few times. The DNA of the CDR3 is TGTGCCAGTAGAAGGGGGGGCAACACTGAAGCTTTCTTT. Protein: CASRRGGNTEAFF. This chain joins TRBV19 and TRBJ1-1; the D gene is possibly TRBD1 (6 bases). The ends were cut back, 6 bases at V and 2 bases at J, with 10 bases in the middle. This CDR3 is built from 13 residues. The germline CDR1 and CDR2 sequences are LNHDA and SQIVND (reference sequence).

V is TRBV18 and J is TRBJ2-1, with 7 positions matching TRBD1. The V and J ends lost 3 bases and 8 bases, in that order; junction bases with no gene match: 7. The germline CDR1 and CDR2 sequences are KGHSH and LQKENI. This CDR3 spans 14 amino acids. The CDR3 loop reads CASSPRRGQDEQFF. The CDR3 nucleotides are TGTGCCAGCTCACCGAGAAGGGGGCAGGATGAGCAGTTCTTC.

The CDR3 nucleotides read TGTGCCAGCAGCCTCCTGGGGGCCACTGAAGCTTTCTTT. Encoded protein: CASSLLGATEAFF. The chain links TRBV12-3 or TRBV12-4 to TRBJ1-1; D is possibly TRBD1 (6 bases). The CDR3 totals 13 residues. The V end was cut by 6 bases, the J end by 4 bases, with 12 bases between.

The CDR3 region is CASSLRNSYNSPLHF. The CDR3 region has the DNA TGTGCCAGTAGTCTCCGTAACTCCTATAATTCACCCCTCCACTTT. The chain recombines TRBV19 with TRBJ1-6; D is uncertain. V gave up 5 bases and J gave up 0 bases, with 8 bases separating them. This CDR3 region has 15 residues. Germline V CDR1 and CDR2: LNHDA, SQIVND (reference sequence).

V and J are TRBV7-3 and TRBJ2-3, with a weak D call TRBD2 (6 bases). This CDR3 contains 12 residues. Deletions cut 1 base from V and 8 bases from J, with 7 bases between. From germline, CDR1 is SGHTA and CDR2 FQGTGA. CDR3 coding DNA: TGTGCCAGCAGCTTAATGGGGGGTACGCAGTATTTT. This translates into CASSLMGGTQYF.

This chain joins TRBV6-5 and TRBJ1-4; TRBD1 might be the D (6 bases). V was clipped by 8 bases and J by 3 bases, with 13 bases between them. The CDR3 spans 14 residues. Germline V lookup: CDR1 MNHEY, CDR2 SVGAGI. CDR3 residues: CASAQGVANEKLFF. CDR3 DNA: TGTGCCAGCGCACAGGGAGTTGCTAATGAAAAACTGTTTTTT.

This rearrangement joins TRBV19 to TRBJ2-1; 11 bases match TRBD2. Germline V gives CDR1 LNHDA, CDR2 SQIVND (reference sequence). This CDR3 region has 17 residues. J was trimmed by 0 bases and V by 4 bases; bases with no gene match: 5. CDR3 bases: TGTGCCAGTAGTAGATTCACTAGCGGGAGCTCCTACAATGAGCAGTTCTTC. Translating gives CASSRFTSGSSYNEQFF.

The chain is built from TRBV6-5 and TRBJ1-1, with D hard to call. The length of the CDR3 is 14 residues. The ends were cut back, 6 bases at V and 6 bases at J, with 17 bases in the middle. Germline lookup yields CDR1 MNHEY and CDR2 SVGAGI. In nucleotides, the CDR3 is TGTGCCAGCAGCCACCTATTAGACATACCTGAAGCTTTCTTT. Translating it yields CASSHLLDIPEAFF.

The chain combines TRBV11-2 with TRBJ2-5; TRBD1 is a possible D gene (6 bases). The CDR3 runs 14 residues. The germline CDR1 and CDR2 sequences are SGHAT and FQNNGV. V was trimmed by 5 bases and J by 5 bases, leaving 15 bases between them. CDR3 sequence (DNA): TGTGCCAGCAGCCAACTGGATACAGGGGAGACCCAGTACTTC. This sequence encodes CASSQLDTGETQYF.

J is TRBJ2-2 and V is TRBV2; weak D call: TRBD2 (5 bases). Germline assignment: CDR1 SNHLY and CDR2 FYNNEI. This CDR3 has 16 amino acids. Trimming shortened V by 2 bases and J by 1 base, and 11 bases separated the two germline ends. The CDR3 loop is CASSELRAVNTGELFF. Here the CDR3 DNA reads TGTGCCAGCAGTGAATTAAGAGCGGTGAACACCGGGGAGCTGTTTTTT. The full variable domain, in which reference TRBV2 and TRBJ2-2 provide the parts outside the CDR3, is EPEVTQTPSHQVTQMGQEVILRCVPISNHLYFYWYRQILGQKVEFLVSFYNNEISEKSEIFDDQFSVERPDGSNFTLKIRSTKLEDSAMYFCASSELRAVNTGELFFGEGSRLTVL.

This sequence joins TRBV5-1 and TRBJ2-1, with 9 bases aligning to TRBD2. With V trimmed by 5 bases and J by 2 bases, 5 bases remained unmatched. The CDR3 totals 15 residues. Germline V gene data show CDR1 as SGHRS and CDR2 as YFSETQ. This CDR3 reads CASSAGGPAYNEQFF. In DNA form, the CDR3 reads TGCGCCAGCAGTGCGGGAGGGCCAGCCTACAATGAGCAGTTCTTC.

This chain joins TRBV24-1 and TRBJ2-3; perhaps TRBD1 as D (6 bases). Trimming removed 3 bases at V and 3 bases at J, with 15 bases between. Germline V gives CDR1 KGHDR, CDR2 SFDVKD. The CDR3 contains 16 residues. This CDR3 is CATSDNARGETDTQYF. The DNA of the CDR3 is TGTGCCACCAGTGATAACGCCAGGGGCGAAACAGATACGCAGTATTTT.

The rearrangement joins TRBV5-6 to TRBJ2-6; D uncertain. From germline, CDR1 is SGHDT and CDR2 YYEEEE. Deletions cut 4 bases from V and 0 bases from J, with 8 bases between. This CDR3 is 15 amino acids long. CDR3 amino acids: CASSPWSSGANVLTF. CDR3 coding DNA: TGTGCCAGCAGCCCGTGGAGCTCTGGGGCCAACGTCCTGACTTTC.

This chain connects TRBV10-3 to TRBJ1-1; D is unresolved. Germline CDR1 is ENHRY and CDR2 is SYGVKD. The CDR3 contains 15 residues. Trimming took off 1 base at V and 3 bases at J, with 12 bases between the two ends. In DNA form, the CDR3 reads TGTGCCATCAGTGAGTATGGAGCCTTGGACACTGAAGCTTTCTTT. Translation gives CAISEYGALDTEAFF.

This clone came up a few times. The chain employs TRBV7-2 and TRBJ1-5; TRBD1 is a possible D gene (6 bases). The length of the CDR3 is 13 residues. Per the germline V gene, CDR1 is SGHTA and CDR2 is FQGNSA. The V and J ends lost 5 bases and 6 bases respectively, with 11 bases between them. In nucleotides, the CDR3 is TGTGCCAGCAGCATTCAGGGGTCTCAGCCCCAGCATTTT. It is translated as CASSIQGSQPQHF.

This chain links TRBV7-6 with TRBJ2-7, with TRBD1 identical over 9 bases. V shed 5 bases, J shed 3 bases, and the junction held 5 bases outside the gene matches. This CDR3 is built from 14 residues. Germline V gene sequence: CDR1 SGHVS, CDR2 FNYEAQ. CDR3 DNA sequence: TGTGCCAGCAGCCGGACAGGGGCAAACTACGAGCAGTACTTC. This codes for CASSRTGANYEQYF.

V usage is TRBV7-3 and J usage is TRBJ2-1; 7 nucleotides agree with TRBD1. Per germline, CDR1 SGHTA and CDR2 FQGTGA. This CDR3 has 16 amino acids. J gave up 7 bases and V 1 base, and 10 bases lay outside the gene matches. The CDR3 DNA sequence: TGTGCCAGCAGCTTAATCGCGCCGGCAGGGGGAAATGAGCAGTTCTTC. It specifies CASSLIAPAGGNEQFF.

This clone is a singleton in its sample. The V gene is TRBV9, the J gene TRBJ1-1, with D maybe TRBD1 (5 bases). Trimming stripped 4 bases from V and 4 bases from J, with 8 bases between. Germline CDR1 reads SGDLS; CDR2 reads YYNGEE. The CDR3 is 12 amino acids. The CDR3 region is CASSKGLTEAFF. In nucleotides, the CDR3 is TGTGCCAGCAGCAAGGGACTCACTGAAGCTTTCTTT.

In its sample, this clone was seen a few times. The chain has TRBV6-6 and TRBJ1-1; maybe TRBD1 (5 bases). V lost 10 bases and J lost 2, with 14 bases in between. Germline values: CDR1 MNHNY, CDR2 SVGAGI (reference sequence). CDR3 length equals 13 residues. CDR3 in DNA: TGTGCCAAAAGACAGAGTTTAAACACTGAAGCTTTCTTT. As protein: CAKRQSLNTEAFF.

The CDR3 region has the DNA TGTGCCTTTAGCGAAAGCTCCTACGAGCAGTACTTC. Translation gives CAFSESSYEQYF. The genes are TRBV2 and TRBJ2-7; D perhaps matches TRBD2 (5 bases). This CDR3 spans 12 amino acids. Germline CDR1 and CDR2: SNHLY and FYNNEI. The V end was cut by 11 bases, the J end by 0 bases, with 11 bases between.

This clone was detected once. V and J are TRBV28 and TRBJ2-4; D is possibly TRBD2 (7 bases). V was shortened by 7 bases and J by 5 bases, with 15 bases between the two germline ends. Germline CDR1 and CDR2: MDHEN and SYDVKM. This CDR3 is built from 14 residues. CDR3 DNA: TGTGCCAGCAACCGAGGGGGGGTAGAAAACATTCAGTACTTC. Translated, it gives CASNRGGVENIQYF.

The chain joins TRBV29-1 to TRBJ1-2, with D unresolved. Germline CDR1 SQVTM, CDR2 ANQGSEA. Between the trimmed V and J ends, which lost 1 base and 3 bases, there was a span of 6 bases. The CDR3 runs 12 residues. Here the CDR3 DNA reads TGCAGCGTTGAAGCACAGCACTATGGCTACACCTTC. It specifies CSVEAQHYGYTF.

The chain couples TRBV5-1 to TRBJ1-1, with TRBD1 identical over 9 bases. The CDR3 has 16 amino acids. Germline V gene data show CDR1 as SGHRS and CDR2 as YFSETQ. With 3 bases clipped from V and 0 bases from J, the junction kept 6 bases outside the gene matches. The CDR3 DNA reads TGCGCCAGCAGCTATACAGGGGGCGAGATGAACACTGAAGCTTTCTTT. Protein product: CASSYTGGEMNTEAFF.

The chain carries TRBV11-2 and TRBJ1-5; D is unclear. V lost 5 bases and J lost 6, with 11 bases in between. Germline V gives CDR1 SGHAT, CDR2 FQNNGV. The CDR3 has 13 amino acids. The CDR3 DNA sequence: TGTGCCAGCAGCATTATACTAGGTCAGCCCCAGCATTTT. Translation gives CASSIILGQPQHF.

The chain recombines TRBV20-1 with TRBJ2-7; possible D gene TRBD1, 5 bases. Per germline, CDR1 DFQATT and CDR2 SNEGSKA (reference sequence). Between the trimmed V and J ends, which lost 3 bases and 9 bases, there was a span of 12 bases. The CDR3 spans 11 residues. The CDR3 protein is CSASGVGAQYF. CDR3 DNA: TGCAGTGCTAGTGGGGTTGGGGCGCAGTACTTC.

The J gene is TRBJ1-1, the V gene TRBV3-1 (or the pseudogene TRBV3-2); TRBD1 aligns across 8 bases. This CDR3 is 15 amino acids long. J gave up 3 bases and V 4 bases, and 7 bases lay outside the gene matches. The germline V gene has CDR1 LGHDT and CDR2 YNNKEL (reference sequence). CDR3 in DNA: TGTGCCAGCAGCCCGCGGACAGGGCCGGACACTGAAGCTTTCTTT. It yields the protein CASSPRTGPDTEAFF.

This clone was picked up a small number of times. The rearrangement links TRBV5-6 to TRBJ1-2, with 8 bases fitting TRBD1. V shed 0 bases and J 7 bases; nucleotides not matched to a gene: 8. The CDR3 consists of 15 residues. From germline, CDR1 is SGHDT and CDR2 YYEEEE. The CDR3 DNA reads TGTGCCAGCAGCTTGGTCGCCAGGGGGCGCGGTGGCTACACCTTC. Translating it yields CASSLVARGRGGYTF.